These 5 T cell receptor beta chains originate from one sample sequenced in a study of blood T cell repertoires in COVID-19. The protocol was immunoSEQ multiplex PCR, while the TCRdb copy is restricted to in-frame clones and leaves out a portion. The sample contains about 150,000 clones, about 85% of which appear only once. Sequencing used peripheral blood. All receptors come from a man in his 60s with COVID-19, enrolled during active disease.

This clone was recorded a few times. The chain links TRBV6-2 or TRBV6-3 to TRBJ1-3; TRBD1 matches 7 bases. Trimming at V came to 2 bases and at J to 0 bases, leaving 4 bases not matched to a gene. The CDR3 has 16 amino acids. Germline assignment: CDR1 MNHEY and CDR2 SVGEGT. The CDR3, as DNA: TGTGCCAGCAGTTACGGGGGACAGATCTCTGGAAACACCATATATTTT. It is translated as CASSYGGQISGNTIYF.

The chain couples TRBV27 to TRBJ1-2, with D perhaps TRBD1 (6 bases). The CDR3 is made up of 14 amino acids. V was pared by 6 bases and J by 4 bases, with 15 bases between. Germline V CDR1 and CDR2: MNHEY, SMNVEV (reference sequence). The CDR3: CASREVRRGYGYTF. Here the CDR3 DNA reads TGTGCCAGCAGGGAGGTCCGCAGGGGCTATGGCTACACCTTC.

The chain couples TRBV20-1 to TRBJ2-3, with D perhaps matching TRBD1 (5 bases). V lost 4 bases, J lost 6 bases, and 8 bases lay in between. Germline CDR1 and CDR2: DFQATT and SNEGSKA (reference sequence). This CDR3 has 11 residues. This CDR3 is CSATGLDTQYF. The DNA of the CDR3 is TGCAGTGCTACAGGGTTGGATACGCAGTATTTT.

This clone occurred a few times. V gene TRBV27 combines with J gene TRBJ2-1, with D tentatively TRBD1 (6 bases). V was trimmed by 4 bases and J by 10 bases, leaving 14 bases between them. This CDR3 is 13 amino acids long. Looked up from germline, CDR1 is MNHEY and CDR2 is SMNVEV (reference sequence). The CDR3 is CASSSTGKREQFF. The CDR3 DNA is TGTGCCAGCAGTTCCACAGGGAAGAGGGAGCAGTTCTTC.

The rearrangement uses TRBV27 and TRBJ1-2; 7 positions agree with TRBD1. V was pared by 5 bases and J by 4 bases, with 10 bases of the junction left unmatched. The CDR3 length is 15 residues. Germline assignment: CDR1 MNHEY and CDR2 SMNVEV (reference sequence). The CDR3 bases are TGTGCCAGCAGTGGGCGACAGGGCCCTGGCTATGGCTACACCTTC. It translates to CASSGRQGPGYGYTF.